This TCR beta chain was sequenced during a study of T cell repertoires in cytomegalovirus infection. Study-level information: Selection of CMV epitopes for the study included recently identified HLA-C-restricted and well-studied HLA-B-restricted ones.

TCRdb independently ran MiXCR on the reads; one entry per CDR3 protein. The data show roughly 280,000 distinct CDR3 sequences, around 20% seen once. The CDR3 is 14 residues long. Trimming shortened V by 5 bases and J by 4 bases, and 11 bases separated the two germline ends. The germline gives CDR1 LGHNA, CDR2 YNFKEQ. This clonotype was seen more than once but under ten times. Its antigen is not known. The sample here was cultured PBMCs, taken from culture after CMV antigen stimulation. The V gene is TRBV4-2, the J gene TRBJ2-2, with no clear D. This clonotype was sampled from a human donor in good health (CMV status not recorded). Some clones in this sample may be carry-over from other donors' samples. CDR3 protein: CASSTYRGTGELFF. In DNA, the CDR3 is TGTGCCAGCAGCACTTACCGAGGCACCGGGGAGCTGTTTTTT.